This T cell receptor beta chain derives from a study of T cell responses to AZD1222 COVID-19 vaccine. Points from the study as a whole: CD4 TCRs associated with vaccination spanned spike, dominating at 160-218 and 743-854. Repertoires in all cases were sampled only once the peak T cell response had passed. Nearly half of the spike-specific TCRs reportedly recognize variant regions that carry no mutations. Seropositive status at baseline applied to only six AZD1222 recipients.

The V and J ends lost 0 bases and 4 bases respectively, with 10 bases between them. The CDR3 contains 15 residues. In germline, CDR1 is KGHSH, CDR2 LQKENI. Sequencing used immunoSEQ multiplex PCR; TCRdb keeps in-frame clones, though not all of them. The sample lists under 200,000 clones; about 83% were seen once. A few counts support this clone. Its antigen is still unknown. The sample consisted of peripheral blood, taken 28 days after the second AZD1222 dose. This receptor was taken from an adult who received the AZD1222 COVID-19 vaccine. The chain carries TRBV18 and TRBJ1-3; D ambiguous. CDR3 coding DNA: TGTGCCAGCTCACCACCGCCAGCCGTAGGAAACACCATATATTTT. Its protein product is CASSPPPAVGNTIYF.